This T cell receptor (beta chain) originates from a study of glioma-infiltrating T cells. Study findings and constraints: Above-expected tissue-blood divergence occurred in all gliomas, most in low-grade ones. Very few CDR3 sequences were shared between tissue and blood.

Using RNA template, CDR3s of TCR alpha and beta were amplified with iRepertoire arm-PCR. For one-step reverse transcription and amplification, 100-400 ng of tissue mRNA or PBMC total RNA was used. TCRdb reprocessed the multiplex PCR reads via MiXCR and lists one record per CDR3 protein. The sample records around 130,000 distinct CDR3 sequences, about 22% being singletons. In its sample, this clonotype was seen a few times. Its antigen is not identified. Germline CDR1 reads SEHNR; CDR2 reads FQNEAQ (reference sequence). The CDR3 loop spans 12 amino acids. V lost 10 bases, J lost 0 bases, and 7 bases lay in between.

The chain joins TRBV7-9 to TRBJ2-1; no clear D. Material: glioma tissue, nonneoplastic brain tissue, or PBMCs (not recorded which). This clonotype was sampled from a human donor with low-grade glioma or glioblastoma, undergoing nonglioma brain surgery, or in good health (not recorded which). The CDR3 sequence: CATTSSYNEQFF. CDR3 in DNA: TGTGCCACGACAAGCTCCTACAATGAGCAGTTCTTC.